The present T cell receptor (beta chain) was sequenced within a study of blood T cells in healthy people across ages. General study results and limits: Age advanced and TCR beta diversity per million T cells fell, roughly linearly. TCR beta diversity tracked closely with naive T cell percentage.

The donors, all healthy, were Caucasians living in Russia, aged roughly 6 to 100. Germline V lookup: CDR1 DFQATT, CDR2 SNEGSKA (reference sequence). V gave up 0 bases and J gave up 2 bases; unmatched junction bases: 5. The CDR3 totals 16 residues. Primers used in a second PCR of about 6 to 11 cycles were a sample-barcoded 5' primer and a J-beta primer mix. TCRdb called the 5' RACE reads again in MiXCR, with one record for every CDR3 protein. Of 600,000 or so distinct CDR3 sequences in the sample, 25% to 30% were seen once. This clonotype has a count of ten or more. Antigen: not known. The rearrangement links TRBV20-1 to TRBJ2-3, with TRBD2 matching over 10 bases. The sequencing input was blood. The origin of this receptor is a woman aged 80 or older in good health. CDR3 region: CSAREPSGGITDTQYF. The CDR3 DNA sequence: TGCAGTGCTAGAGAGCCTAGCGGGGGTATCACAGATACGCAGTATTTT.